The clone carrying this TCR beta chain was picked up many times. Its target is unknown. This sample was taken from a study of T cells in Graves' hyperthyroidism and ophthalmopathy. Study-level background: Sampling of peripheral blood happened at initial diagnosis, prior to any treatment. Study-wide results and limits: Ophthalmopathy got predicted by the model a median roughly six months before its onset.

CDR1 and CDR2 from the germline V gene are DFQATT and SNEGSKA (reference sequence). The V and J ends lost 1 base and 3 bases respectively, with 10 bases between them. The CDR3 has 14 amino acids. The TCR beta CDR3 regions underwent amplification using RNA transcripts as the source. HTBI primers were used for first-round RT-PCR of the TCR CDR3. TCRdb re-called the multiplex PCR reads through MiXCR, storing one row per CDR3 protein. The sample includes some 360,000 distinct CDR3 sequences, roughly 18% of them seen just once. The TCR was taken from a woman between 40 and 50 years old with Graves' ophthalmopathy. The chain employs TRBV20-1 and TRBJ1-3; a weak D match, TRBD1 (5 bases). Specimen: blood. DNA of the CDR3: TGCAGTGCTAGAGGGCAGGGAAGTGGAAACACCATATATTTT. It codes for CSARGQGSGNTIYF.